This T cell receptor (beta chain) was observed in a study of cytotoxic CD8 clonotypes in ibrutinib-treated CLL. Only in-frame clones appear in the TCRdb table, and some are missing; sequencing was by immunoSEQ multiplex PCR. The sample has more than 200,000 clones, 70% seen once; the top ten hold approximately 15%. The input for sequencing was PBMCs, taken after 24 months of ibrutinib treatment. This clonotype was sampled from a human donor with chronic lymphocytic leukemia.

The CDR3 DNA reads TGTGCCAGCAACAGAAAGGCTGATATAGGCAATGAGCAGTTCTTC. The encoded protein is CASNRKADIGNEQFF. This rearrangement joins TRBV9 to TRBJ2-1; no clear D gene. The CDR3 is made up of 15 amino acids. Trimming took 6 bases from V and 6 from J, leaving 19 bases between them. CDR1 SGDLS and CDR2 YYNGEE come from the germline V gene.